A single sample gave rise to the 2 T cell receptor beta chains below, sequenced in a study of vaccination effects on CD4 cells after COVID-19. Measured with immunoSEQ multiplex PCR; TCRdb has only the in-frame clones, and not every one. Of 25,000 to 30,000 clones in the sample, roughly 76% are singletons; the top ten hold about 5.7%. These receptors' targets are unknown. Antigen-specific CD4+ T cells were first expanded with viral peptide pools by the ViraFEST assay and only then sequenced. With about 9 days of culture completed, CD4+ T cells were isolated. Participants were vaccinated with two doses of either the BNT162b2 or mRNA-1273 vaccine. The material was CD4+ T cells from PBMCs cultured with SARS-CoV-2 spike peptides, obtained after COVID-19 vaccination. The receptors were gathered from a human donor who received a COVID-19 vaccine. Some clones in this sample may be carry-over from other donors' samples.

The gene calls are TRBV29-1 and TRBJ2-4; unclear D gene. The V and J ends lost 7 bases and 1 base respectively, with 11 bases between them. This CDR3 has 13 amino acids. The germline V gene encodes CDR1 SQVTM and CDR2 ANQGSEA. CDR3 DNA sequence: TGCAGCGCCACTGAGGCCGCCAAAAACATTCAGTACTTC. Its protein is CSATEAAKNIQYF.

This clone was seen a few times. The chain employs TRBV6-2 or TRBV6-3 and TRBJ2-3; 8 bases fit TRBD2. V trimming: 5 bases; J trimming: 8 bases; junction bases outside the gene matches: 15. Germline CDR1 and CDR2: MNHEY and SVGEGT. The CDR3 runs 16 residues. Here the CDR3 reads CASSPLTGGARGTQYF. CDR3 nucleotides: TGTGCCAGCAGTCCCCTTACCGGGGGGGCGCGAGGTACGCAGTATTTT.